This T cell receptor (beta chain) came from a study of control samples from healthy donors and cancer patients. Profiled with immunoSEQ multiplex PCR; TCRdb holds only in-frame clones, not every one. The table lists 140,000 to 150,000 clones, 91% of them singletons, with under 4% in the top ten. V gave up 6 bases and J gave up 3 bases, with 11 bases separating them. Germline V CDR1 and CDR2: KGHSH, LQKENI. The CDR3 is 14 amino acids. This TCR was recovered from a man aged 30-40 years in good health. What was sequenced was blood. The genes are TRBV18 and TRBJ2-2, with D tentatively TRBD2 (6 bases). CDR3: CASSRGGDTGELFF. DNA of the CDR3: TGTGCCAGCTCCCGAGGAGGGGACACCGGGGAGCTGTTTTTT.